Included here is one TCR beta chain sequence, with context. The sample comes from a study of OX40 agonist ivuxolimab in advanced cancers. The germline CDR1 and CDR2 sequences are ENHRY and SYGVKD. The CDR3 has 16 residues. V gave up 11 bases and J gave up 4 bases; unmatched junction bases: 11. Repertoires were generated with immunoSEQ multiplex PCR, while TCRdb's copy carries only in-frame clones and drops some. The sample holds 130,000 or so clones; 85% to 95% are singletons and the top ten take about 0.93%. Sequences were derived from CD4+ or CD8+ T cells sorted from blood, sampled in a trial of the OX40 agonist ivuxolimab. The genes are TRBV10-3 and TRBJ2-3; 14 bases are a match to TRBD2. The origin of this receptor is an adult with an advanced solid tumor such as melanoma, head and neck, liver or kidney cancer. The CDR3 here is CAAGLAGGGGADTQYF. DNA for the CDR3: TGTGCCGCCGGACTAGCGGGGGGCGGGGGAGCAGATACGCAGTATTTT.